Listed here is a single T cell receptor beta chain. Its antigen remains unidentified. This sample is drawn from a study of graft-versus-host responses after intestinal transplantation. Study in general: Transplants were multivisceral, liver-intestinal, or isolated intestinal. Among the recipients, all got anti-thymocyte globulin induction and then tacrolimus and steroids for roughly three years.

Repertoires were generated with immunoSEQ multiplex PCR, while TCRdb's copy carries only in-frame clones and drops some. The sample yields around 90,000 clones, 92% seen once. Study-level findings and limits: An association linked early post-transplant HvG declines with peak circulating GvH clone levels. GvH clones detected in recipient marrow included some appearing first in ileum or blood.

The specimen was unstimulated CD4+ T cells sorted from spleen or lymph node cells, collected before intestinal transplant. The origin of this receptor is a human donor who received an intestinal transplant.

The CDR3 protein is CASSGQPTGELFF. Here the CDR3 DNA reads TGTGCCAGCAGCGGGCAACCCACCGGGGAGCTGTTTTTT. The V call is TRBV9, the J call TRBJ2-2; D not resolved. Germline lookup yields CDR1 SGDLS and CDR2 YYNGEE. V was shortened by 3 bases and J by 4 bases, with 7 bases between the two germline ends. The CDR3 is 13 amino acids.